This T cell receptor beta chain was identified in a study of T cells in localized non-small cell lung cancer (dated by TCRdb to the early 2020s). Study-level background: T cell repertoires of more than 200 early-stage NSCLC patients were analyzed, with tumors being compared against uninvolved tumor-adjacent lungs. The cohort comprised 236 treatment-naïve NSCLC patients with resected, localized lung tumors. Of the NSCLC patients, 120 to 150 were male and about a hundred were female, and the mean age was around 70 years.

TCR beta CDR3 regions were sequenced from DNA using the immunoSEQ Assay. Per the original workflow: To compute T cell density, TCR beta template counts were normalized to usable DNA, which was estimated by amplifying housekeeping genes. Richness was estimated using the preseqR package, with extrapolation to 400,000 templates for PBMC samples and to 120,000 templates for tissue samples. Clonality was defined as one minus Pielou's evenness. To identify tissue-enriched TCRs, differential abundance testing was run on productive amino-acid clonotypes with a minimum total count of 5 and an alpha of 0.1. The Jaccard Index and the Morisita Overlap Index were used to measure repertoire overlap between compartments. GLIPH grouped TCR beta CDR3s together with public tetramer-defined viral CDR3s, and a viral motif had to include at least three viral sequences and also show V-gene enrichment. This immuneACCESS table, as held by TCRdb, lists in-frame sequences with V and J called but not all clones. Of the missing ones, under half trace to an unresolved V gene in checked studies; the others have no known cause. The DNA was the basis for D and trimming; V, J and clone size are from that table. The sample table contains roughly 58,000 clones; only one count was recorded for approximately 80% of them. Jointly, the top ten make up about 4.5% of the sample.

Study-level results and caveats: Higher blood T cell density associated with longer overall survival, while higher adjacent-lung clonality associated with shorter survival. Because multi-region sequencing of the tumors was not done, intratumor heterogeneity could not be ruled out. Because the study design was exploratory, TCR variables were selected using unadjusted p-values without false-discovery rate correction. A median of roughly 58 of the top 100 tumor clones were detected in paired uninvolved adjacent lung, and around 30 of these tumor clones were also found among the top 100 clones of the paired uninvolved adjacent lung. The highest T cell clonality was observed in uninvolved tumor-adjacent lung, where clonality exceeded that of tumor, suggesting that antigenic responses were more focused in uninvolved tumor-adjacent lung.

This clone was picked up one time. No cognate antigen has been identified for it. Base quality data are lacking; no much larger clone is found one base away. Relative to germline, V is missing 4 bases and J is missing 4 bases, with 11 bases of the junction outside any gene match. As encoded in the germline V gene, CDR1 is SGHTA while CDR2 is FQGTGA. The cysteine opens and the phenylalanine closes a CDR3 of 18 amino acids. Left in the record is the CDR3 DNA by itself, 54 bases read in frame from the first base. At diagnosis, tumor, uninvolved tumor-adjacent lung and peripheral blood were collected and then preserved as a mix of FFPE and fresh-frozen material. Blood samples were analyzed as peripheral blood mononuclear cells for TCR repertoire profiling.

This clonotype was obtained from a man aged 35-75 years with stage II lung adenocarcinoma. Recombination connected TRBV7-3 to TRBJ2-6, and 9 junctional nucleotides match TRBD1. The material was PBMCs, obtained before any cancer treatment. Read as DNA, the sequence is TGTGCCAGCAGCTCCCCTTTGCGGGACAGGGCCGGGGCCAACGTCCTGACTTTC. The encoded protein is CASSSPLRDRAGANVLTF.